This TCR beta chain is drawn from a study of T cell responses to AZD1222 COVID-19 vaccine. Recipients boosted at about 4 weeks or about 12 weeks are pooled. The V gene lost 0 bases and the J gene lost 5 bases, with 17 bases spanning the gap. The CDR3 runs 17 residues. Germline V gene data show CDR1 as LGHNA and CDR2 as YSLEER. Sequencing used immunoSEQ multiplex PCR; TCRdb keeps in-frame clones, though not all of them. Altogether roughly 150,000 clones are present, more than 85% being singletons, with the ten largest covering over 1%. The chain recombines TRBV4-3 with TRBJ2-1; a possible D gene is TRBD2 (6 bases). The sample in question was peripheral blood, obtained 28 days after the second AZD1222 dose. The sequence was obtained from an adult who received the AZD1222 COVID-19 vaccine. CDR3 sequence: CASSQDIGRGANNEQFF. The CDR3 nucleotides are TGCGCCAGCAGCCAAGACATTGGGCGGGGTGCAAACAATGAGCAGTTCTTC.